This T cell receptor (beta chain) was documented in a study of T cell changes during pregnancy in multiple sclerosis. TCRdb's table, derived via immunoSEQ multiplex PCR, lists solely in-frame clones and lacks some. The sample holds about 110,000 clones; roughly 92% are singletons and the top ten take around 1.5%. Trimming removed 0 bases from V and 0 bases from J, with 6 bases in between. The CDR3 sequence is 15 residues long. Germline lookup yields CDR1 SGHNT and CDR2 YYREEE (reference sequence). Here the sequenced sample was peripheral blood, taken after pregnancy. This sequence was found in a female donor with multiple sclerosis, enrolled in a pregnancy study. This chain uses TRBV5-4 with TRBJ1-4; D is ambiguous. CDR3 sequence: CASSLGAATNEKLFF. CDR3 DNA sequence: TGTGCCAGCAGCTTGGGGGCCGCAACTAATGAAAAACTGTTTTTT. Full variable domain (remainder filled in from reference TRBV5-4 and TRBJ1-4): ETGVTQSPTHLIKTRGQQVTLRCSSQSGHNTVSWYQQALGQGPQFIFQYYREEENGRGNFPPRFSGLQFPNYSSELNVNALELDDSALYLCASSLGAATNEKLFFGSGTQLSVL.